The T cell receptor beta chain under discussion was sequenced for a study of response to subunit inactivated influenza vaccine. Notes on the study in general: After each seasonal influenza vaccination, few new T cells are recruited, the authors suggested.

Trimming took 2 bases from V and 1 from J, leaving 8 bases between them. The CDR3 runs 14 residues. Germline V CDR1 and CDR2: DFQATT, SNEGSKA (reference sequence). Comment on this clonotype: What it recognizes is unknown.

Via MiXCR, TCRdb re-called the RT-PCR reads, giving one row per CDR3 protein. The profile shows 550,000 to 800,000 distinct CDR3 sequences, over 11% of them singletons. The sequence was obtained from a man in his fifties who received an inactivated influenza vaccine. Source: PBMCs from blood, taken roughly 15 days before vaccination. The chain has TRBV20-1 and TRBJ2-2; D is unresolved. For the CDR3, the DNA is TGCAGTGCTAGAAAGACGGGGAACACCGGGGAGCTGTTTTTT. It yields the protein CSARKTGNTGELFF.